These 21 T cell receptor beta chains were sequenced from one sample in a study of breast tumors, draining lymph nodes, adjacent tissues. Via MiXCR, TCRdb re-called the multiplex PCR reads, giving one row per CDR3 protein. The table records approximately 130,000 distinct CDR3 sequences, 21% of them present only once. The lymph nodes were axillary draining lymph nodes from breast cancer patients. The specimen was axillary lymph node tissue. The source is a female donor with breast cancer. Some clones in this sample may be carry-over from other donors' samples.

This clonotype has ten or more counts. The chain uses TRBV7-3 and TRBJ2-2, with D perhaps given as TRBD1 or TRBD2 (5 bases each). The germline V and J ends were trimmed by 9 bases and 0 bases, with 11 bases remaining between them. This CDR3 contains 14 residues. Germline-derived CDR1 and CDR2 are SGHTA and FQGTGA. The CDR3: CASTGQTNTGELFF. CDR3 sequence (DNA): TGTGCCAGTACGGGGCAGACGAACACCGGGGAGCTGTTTTTT. Full variable domain (missing parts from reference TRBV7-3 and TRBJ2-2): GAGVSQTPSNKVTEKGKYVELRCDPISGHTALYWYRQSLGQGPEFLIYFQGTGAADDSGLPNDRFFAVRPEGSVSTLKIQRTERGDSAVYLCASTGQTNTGELFFGEGSRLTVL.

This clonotype was observed many times. This chain joins TRBV20-1 and TRBJ2-3; D remains ambiguous. CDR3 length: 11 amino acids. V was clipped by 5 bases and J by 3 bases, with 6 bases between them. The V gene's germline CDR1 is DFQATT and CDR2 SNEGSKA (reference sequence). The CDR3: CSARPTDTQYF. CDR3 DNA sequence: TGCAGTGCTCGGCCGACAGATACGCAGTATTTT.

At least ten counts were recorded for this clonotype. CDR3 protein: CAISESAGAYEQYF. CDR3 nucleotides: TGTGCCATCAGTGAGTCAGCGGGAGCCTACGAGCAGTACTTC. V usage is TRBV10-3 and J usage is TRBJ2-7; 8 nucleotides line up with TRBD2. The CDR3 has 14 residues. Per the germline V gene, CDR1 is ENHRY and CDR2 is SYGVKD. V lost 0 bases and J lost 2; bases outside the gene matches: 0.

This clonotype was counted a few times. The genes are TRBV10-3 and TRBJ2-7; no clear D gene. Trimming took off 3 bases at V and 7 bases at J, with 7 bases between the two ends. Germline-derived CDR1 and CDR2 are ENHRY and SYGVKD. The CDR3 length is 11 residues. The CDR3 DNA reads as TGTGCCATCAGTGACTCCCTAGAGCAGTACTTC. It encodes CAISDSLEQYF.

This clonotype was observed at least ten times. The chain joins TRBV7-3 to TRBJ2-1; TRBD2 aligns across 12 bases. The junction had 8 bases not matched to a gene; V was cut back by 2 bases and J by 0 bases. CDR1 SGHTA and CDR2 FQGTGA come from the germline V gene. The CDR3 loop spans 19 amino acids. For the CDR3, the DNA is TGTGCCAGCAGCTTAGGGGACCCGGGACTAGCGGGCTCCTACAATGAGCAGTTCTTC. This codes for CASSLGDPGLAGSYNEQFF.

This clonotype was seen ten or more times. The chain employs TRBV5-1 and TRBJ2-3, with D possibly TRBD2 on 5 matching bases. The germline gives CDR1 SGHRS, CDR2 YFSETQ. The CDR3 spans 17 residues. With 0 bases removed from V and 0 bases from J, the gap between germline ends came to 14 bases. The CDR3 coding sequence is TGCGCCAGCAGCTTGGGTTGGGGAGTCGGTAGCACAGATACGCAGTATTTT. Protein sequence: CASSLGWGVGSTDTQYF.

The sample holds many counts of this clonotype. The chain is built from TRBV5-6 and TRBJ1-2; D uncertain. CDR1 SGHDT and CDR2 YYEEEE come from the germline V gene. Trimming left V 0 bases short and J 0 bases short, with 6 bases between. This CDR3 is built from 14 residues. The CDR3 here is CASSLAGANYGYTF. The CDR3 DNA is TGTGCCAGCAGCTTGGCCGGTGCTAACTATGGCTACACCTTC.

This clonotype was detected ten times or more. The chain carries TRBV5-1 and TRBJ2-7; D unresolved. In germline, CDR1 is SGHRS, CDR2 YFSETQ. Trimming cost V 0 bases and J 6 bases, with 4 bases left between them. The CDR3 extends over 11 amino acids. In nucleotides, the CDR3 is TGCGCCAGCAGCTTGGCGCCCGAGCAGTACTTC. It yields the protein CASSLAPEQYF.

As concerns this clonotype: A much larger clone sits a single nucleotide away, making a read error possible. The chain recombines TRBV5-6 with TRBJ2-7; D is perhaps TRBD1 or TRBD2 (5 bases each). Germline V gene data show CDR1 as SGHDT and CDR2 as YYEEEE. The CDR3 extends over 20 amino acids. Trimming took 4 bases from V and 3 from J, leaving 32 bases between them. In DNA form, the CDR3 reads TGTGCCAGCAGCGGAAAGTGGGGATACCGGGACCCCAATTCGAACTACGAGCAGTACTTC. Protein: CASSGKWGYRDPNSNYEQYF.

This clonotype was seen repeatedly, ten times or more. The V and J genes are TRBV6-5 and TRBJ2-3; D is perhaps TRBD2 (5 bases). The CDR3 totals 14 residues. The V end was cut by 6 bases, the J end by 3 bases, with 13 bases between. Germline V lookup: CDR1 MNHEY, CDR2 SVGAGI. CDR3 DNA sequence: TGTGCCAGCAGCCCGGACCGAGGGACAGATACGCAGTATTTT. Translated, it gives CASSPDRGTDTQYF.

V gene TRBV5-1 combines with J gene TRBJ2-5, with TRBD1 matching over 7 bases. This CDR3 is 14 amino acids long. Losses at the gene ends were 0 bases for V and 4 bases for J; bases not matched to a gene: 3. Germline V CDR1 and CDR2: SGHRS, YFSETQ. CDR3 bases: TGCGCCAGCAGCTTGGCAACAGGGGCAGAGACCCAGTACTTC. Translation gives CASSLATGAETQYF.

This clonotype was picked up one time. It may be a read error: a sequence one base away is much more abundant. The chain couples TRBV19 to TRBJ2-1; 10 nucleotides match TRBD2. The J call may be mistaken, given a closer DNA end match to TRBJ2-7. CDR1 is LNHDA, CDR2 SQIVND, per germline (reference sequence). This CDR3 is built from 16 residues. CDR3 nucleotides: TGTGCCAGTAGTCAAGAGCGGGAGGGACCCTACAATGAGCAGTACTTC. This translates into CASSQEREGPYNEQYF.

In regard to this clonotype: Likely a read error: the CDR3 ends without its conserved phenylalanine or tryptophan. The V and J genes are TRBV27 and TRBJ1-2; 10 bases agree with TRBD1. The trim removed 6 bases at V and 3 bases at J, leaving 4 bases unmatched. Germline V CDR1 and CDR2: MNHEY, SMNVEV (reference sequence). This CDR3 contains 14 residues. CDR3 sequence reads: CASRSTGGDYGYTL. Written as DNA, the CDR3 is TGTGCCAGCAGGTCGACAGGGGGCGACTATGGCTACACCCTC.

This clonotype was found many times. The CDR3 DNA sequence: TGCGCCAGCAGCCAAGATTTTGGCGGTCACACCATATATTTT. It is translated as CASSQDFGGHTIYF. The genes are TRBV4-1 and TRBJ1-3; D ambiguous. This CDR3 comprises 14 residues. Germline V CDR1 and CDR2: MGHRA, YSYEKL. Trimming took 0 bases from V and 8 from J, leaving 11 bases between them.

This clonotype turned up a few times. The chain combines TRBV19 with TRBJ2-7; 9 bases line up with TRBD2. J gave up 0 bases and V 5 bases, and 5 bases lay outside the gene matches. The CDR3 length is 15 residues. Germline CDR1 is LNHDA and CDR2 is SQIVND (reference sequence). The CDR3 DNA reads as TGTGCCAGTAGTTTGAGCGGGGGGAGCTCCTACGAGCAGTACTTC. As protein: CASSLSGGSSYEQYF.

This clonotype has only a few counts. This chain uses TRBV28 with TRBJ2-3; 9 positions match TRBD2. Per the germline V gene, CDR1 is MDHEN and CDR2 is SYDVKM. The CDR3 length is 12 residues. V lost 6 bases and J lost 9; bases outside the gene matches: 4. CDR3 loop: CASSLTSGTQYF. In DNA, the CDR3 is TGTGCCAGCAGCCTCACTAGCGGGACGCAGTATTTT.

This clonotype has a count of ten or more. V and J are TRBV12-3 or TRBV12-4 and TRBJ2-1; the D gene is possibly TRBD1 (7 bases). The V gene lost 3 bases and the J gene lost 4 bases, with 13 bases spanning the gap. CDR3 length equals 15 residues. CDR3 sequence: CASSFAGGKYNEQFF. The CDR3 nucleotides read TGTGCCAGCAGTTTCGCAGGGGGGAAATACAATGAGCAGTTCTTC.

The chain uses TRBV6-1 and TRBJ1-6; 10 positions match TRBD1. The CDR3 has 15 amino acids. Trimming took 3 bases from V and 5 from J; bases not matched to a gene: 1. Germline CDR1 reads MNHNS; CDR2 reads SASEGT. The CDR3 DNA reads as TGTGCCAGCAGTGAGGGGACAGGGGATAATTCACCCCTCCACTTT. Translated: CASSEGTGDNSPLHF.

A note on this clonotype: A much more abundant neighbour one base away suggests this may be a read error. This rearrangement joins TRBV14 to TRBJ2-1; D is undetermined. Between the trimmed V and J ends, which lost 1 base and 6 bases, there was a span of 10 bases. CDR3 size: 14 residues. In germline, CDR1 is SGHDN, CDR2 FVKESK. CDR3 sequence: CASSQGQFCNEQFF. In DNA form, the CDR3 reads TGTGCCAGCAGCCAAGGGCAGTTCTGCAATGAGCAGTTCTTC.

The chain has TRBV6-1 and TRBJ2-3, with TRBD1 matching 11 bases. Germline V lookup: CDR1 MNHNS, CDR2 SASEGT. V dropped 8 bases and J dropped 4; count of bases not matched to a gene: 2. The CDR3 contains 13 residues. The CDR3 coding sequence is TGTGCCAGCGAGGGACAGGGGGCAGATACGCAGTATTTT. As protein: CASEGQGADTQYF.

V gene TRBV19 combines with J gene TRBJ2-7; D not certain. CDR1 and CDR2 from the germline V gene are LNHDA and SQIVND (reference sequence). V was trimmed by 5 bases and J by 0 bases, leaving 14 bases between them. This CDR3 is 15 amino acids long. CDR3 sequence reads: CASSGWTVGSYEQYF. The CDR3 region has the DNA TGTGCCAGTAGTGGATGGACCGTTGGCTCCTACGAGCAGTACTTC.